The rows below give T cell receptor beta chains drawn from one sample of a study of identical twins. TCRdb re-called the 5' RACE reads through MiXCR, storing one row per CDR3 protein. Of 1.5 million to 2 million distinct CDR3 sequences in the sample, about 31% were seen once. Sequencing was performed on cord blood. These receptors were obtained from a newborn girl in good health. Both conserved end residues are part of each CDR3. D genes are given only for firm matches. The size field is filled for only some rows; it gives once, few, many or a size class.

d_call	clone_size	v_call	j_call	cdr3_nt	cdr3_aa
TRBD2	NA	TRBV7-2	TRBJ2-1	TGTGCCAGCAGCTTAGGTGGCGGGGGGCGGCATGAGCAGTTCTTC	CASSLGGGGRHEQFF
NA	few	TRBV27	TRBJ1-6	TGTGCCAGCAGTTTAAGGGGGTCTAGGGTGGATTCACCCCTCCACTTT	CASSLRGSRVDSPLHF
NA	NA	TRBV2	TRBJ2-1	TGTGCCAGCTCTAAAGACGCGGGGGCGGCTCGTTTGGCGTTCTTC	CASSKDAGAARLAFF
TRBD1	NA	TRBV5-5	TRBJ1-6	TGTGCCACCCGACAGGGAGGGAATTCACCCCTCCACTTT	CATRQGGNSPLHF
TRBD1	NA	TRBV20-1	TRBJ1-5	TGCAGTGCGGAAGGGACAGGGGGGAATAGCAATCAGCCCCAGCATTTT	CSAEGTGGNSNQPQHF
NA	NA	TRBV20-1	TRBJ2-7	TGCAGTGGGCAGGGGAAGTACTACAAGCAGTACTTC	CSGQGKYYKQYF
TRBD1	few	TRBV12-3/TRBV12-4	TRBJ1-5	TGTGCCAGCAGGCCTGGGACAGGGAGTAGAGTTGGCAATCAGCCCCAGCATTTT	CASRPGTGSRVGNQPQHF
NA	few	TRBV20-1	TRBJ2-1	TGCAGTGCTAGAGGCCCTAGGGGCAGCTCCTACAATGAGCAGTTCTTC	CSARGPRGSSYNEQFF
NA	NA	TRBV27	TRBJ2-1	TGTGCCAGCAGCCCATGGGGGGAACGGGTGTGGAATGAGCAGTTCTTC	CASSPWGERVWNEQFF
NA	few	TRBV5-5	TRBJ1-1	TGTGCCAGCAGCGGGGGCGGGAGCCCTGAAGCTTTCTTT	CASSGGGSPEAFF
NA	few	TRBV3-1	TRBJ1-1	TGTGCCAGCAGCCAGAGAGGTCCCGGGAACACTGAAGCTTTCTTT	CASSQRGPGNTEAFF
NA	NA	TRBV6-1	TRBJ2-5	TGTGCCAGCAGGAGAGACCGTAGTGTGCAGTACTTC	CASRRDRSVQYF
NA	few	TRBV28	TRBJ2-7	TGTGCCAGCAGATCCGACGGAATACGGCAGTACTTC	CASRSDGIRQYF
NA	few	TRBV11-2	TRBJ2-7	TGTGCCAGCAGCTTTCTAGGGGACCCCTACGAGCAGTACTTC	CASSFLGDPYEQYF
TRBD2	few	TRBV7-2	TRBJ2-3	TGTGCCAGCAGCTTAGTGGGGGGGATAGATACGCAGTATTTT	CASSLVGGIDTQYF
TRBD2	NA	TRBV11-2	TRBJ2-3	TGTGCCAGCAGCTTAGTTGGTGCACTAGCGGGAGGAGGCACAGATACGCAGTATTTT	CASSLVGALAGGGTDTQYF
NA	few	TRBV7-6	TRBJ1-2	TGTGCCAGCAGCCCTCTTGGAGGTTATGGCTACACCTTC	CASSPLGGYGYTF
NA	NA	TRBV28	TRBJ1-5	TGTGCCAGCCTGGCCCTTAGCAATCAGCCCCAGCATTTT	CASLALSNQPQHF
TRBD1	few	TRBV29-1	TRBJ1-2	TGCAGCGTTTCGACAGGGGGACCATATGGCTACACCTTC	CSVSTGGPYGYTF
NA	NA	TRBV27	TRBJ2-3	TGTGCCAGCAGTTTAGCCCCAGGGGTCCATCCCACAGATACGCAGTATTTT	CASSLAPGVHPTDTQYF
TRBD2	NA	TRBV7-2	TRBJ2-7	TGTGCCAGCAGCCTATTAGCGGGGGTGGGAGGCTACGAGCAGTACTTC	CASSLLAGVGGYEQYF
TRBD2	NA	TRBV11-2	TRBJ2-7	TGTGCCAGCAGCTTAGAGCGCGGGAGTCACTACGAGCAGTACTTC	CASSLERGSHYEQYF